Sequencing of this T cell receptor beta chain was carried out in a study of blood T cell repertoires in COVID-19. Study-wide context: The study drew acute and convalescent COVID-19 samples from the United States, Italy and Spain. PBMCs, B-cell-depleted T cells, or T cells provided the cDNA or gDNA that made up the material.

The junction had 7 bases not matched to a gene; V was cut back by 3 bases and J by 8 bases. CDR1 GTSNPN and CDR2 SVGIG come from the germline V gene (reference sequence). This CDR3 has 13 amino acids. Original processing notes: Estimation of nucleated cell counts was performed using reference gene primer amplification. Data came from immunoSEQ multiplex PCR; TCRdb stores just in-frame clones and leaves some out. V, J and clone size derive from that table, while D and trimming were established from the DNA sequence. The table has 90,000 to 110,000 clones, roughly 80% seen once. The origin of this receptor is a woman aged 70-85 years with acute or convalescent COVID-19. Material: peripheral blood. The gene calls are TRBV30 and TRBJ1-2; 9 bases fit TRBD1. The CDR3 DNA sequence: TGTGCCTGGAGACTACAGGGGGCAGAAGGCTACACCTTC. It is translated as CAWRLQGAEGYTF.